Each of the 14 T cell receptor beta chains below was sequenced from the same sample in a study of blood T cell repertoires in COVID-19. TCRdb's copy holds only in-frame clones and misses some; the assay was immunoSEQ multiplex PCR. The data show tens of thousands of clones, roughly 88% seen once. The sequenced sample consisted of peripheral blood. These receptors were obtained from a man aged 18 to 30 with COVID-19, enrolled during active disease.

Details on this clone: This same CDR3 is encoded by further DNA sequences in the sample. The rearrangement uses TRBV28 and TRBJ2-5, with 7 bases matching TRBD2. Looked up from germline, CDR1 is MDHEN and CDR2 is SYDVKM. The V and J ends lost 7 bases and 1 base, in that order; junction bases with no gene match: 0. The CDR3 has 12 amino acids. CDR3 bases: TGTGCCAGCACTAGCGGCCAAGAGACCCAGTACTTC. Residues: CASTSGQETQYF.

This clone was picked up one time. J is TRBJ1-5 and V is TRBV11-2, with no clear D. This CDR3 has 17 residues. V lost 0 bases and J 0 bases, leaving 12 bases between the germline ends. Germline lookup yields CDR1 SGHAT and CDR2 FQNNGV. CDR3 amino acids: CASSLDRSLYSNQPQHF. CDR3 DNA: TGTGCCAGCAGCTTAGATCGCAGTCTTTATAGCAATCAGCCCCAGCATTTT.

This chain connects TRBV11-2 to TRBJ2-3, with D tentatively TRBD1 (6 bases). The CDR3 consists of 14 residues. The germline V gene has CDR1 SGHAT and CDR2 FQNNGV. V was shortened by 5 bases and J by 4 bases, with 13 bases between the two germline ends. DNA of the CDR3: TGTGCCAGCAGCCCACCTGGGGGCGCAGATACGCAGTATTTT. Its translation: CASSPPGGADTQYF. Variable domain in full (rest from reference TRBV11-2 and TRBJ2-3): EAGVAQSPRYKIIEKRQSVAFWCNPISGHATLYWYQQILGQGPKLLIQFQNNGVVDDSQLPKDRFSAERLKGVDSTLKIQPAKLEDSAVYLCASSPPGGADTQYFGPGTRLTVL.

The chain has TRBV28 and TRBJ2-5; D gene ambiguous. The germline V gene encodes CDR1 MDHEN and CDR2 SYDVKM. The CDR3 sequence is 14 residues long. V shed 3 bases and J shed 9 bases, with 17 bases lying between them. CDR3 in amino acids: CASSFAEAGLAQYF. DNA of the CDR3: TGTGCCAGCAGTTTTGCTGAAGCCGGGTTGGCCCAGTACTTC. The variable domain in full, with the rest retrieved from reference TRBV28 and TRBJ2-5, is DVKVTQSSRYLVKRTGEKVFLECVQDMDHENMFWYRQDPGLGLRLIYFSYDVKMKEKGDIPEGYSVSREKKERFSLILESASTNQTSMYLCASSFAEAGLAQYFGPGTRLLVL.

The rearrangement joins TRBV6-5 to TRBJ2-1; 7 nucleotides align to TRBD2. The CDR3 sequence is 16 residues long. The V gene's germline CDR1 is MNHEY and CDR2 SVGAGI. The J segment lost 6 bases and the V segment lost 0 bases, leaving 8 bases of the junction unmatched. CDR3 sequence: CASSYSLGLGSNEQFF. CDR3 DNA: TGTGCCAGCAGTTACTCCCTCGGACTAGGTAGCAATGAGCAGTTCTTC.

This clone appeared a single time. The chain combines TRBV5-1 with TRBJ2-2, with a possible D match to TRBD1 (5 bases). CDR3 size: 13 residues. Germline CDR1 is SGHRS and CDR2 is YFSETQ. Trimming cost V 4 bases and J 4 bases, with 8 bases left between them. The CDR3 sequence is CASSEDSTGELFF. CDR3 coding DNA: TGCGCCAGCAGCGAAGACAGCACCGGGGAGCTGTTTTTT.

The chain is built from TRBV28 and TRBJ1-1, with 7 bases that match TRBD1. V dropped 2 bases and J dropped 0; count of bases not matched to a gene: 0. Germline V gene data show CDR1 as MDHEN and CDR2 as SYDVKM. The CDR3 sequence is 14 residues long. Here the CDR3 DNA reads TGTGCCAGCAGTTTAACAGGGGTGAACACTGAAGCTTTCTTT. Translating gives CASSLTGVNTEAFF.

J is TRBJ2-7 and V is TRBV30; TRBD2 aligns across 16 bases. Trimming took 4 bases from V and 0 from J; bases not matched to a gene: 9. The V gene's germline CDR1 is GTSNPN and CDR2 SVGIG (reference sequence). There are 18 residues in the CDR3. CDR3 bases: TGTGCCTGGAATGATGGGACTAGCGGGAGGGTTAGCTCCTACGAGCAGTACTTC. It yields the protein CAWNDGTSGRVSSYEQYF.

The chain uses TRBV11-3 and TRBJ2-2, with no clear D. V was pared by 0 bases and J by 4 bases, with 15 bases between. Germline values: CDR1 SGHNT, CDR2 YENEEA. The CDR3 is 17 amino acids. DNA for the CDR3: TGTGCCAGCAGCTTAGATCGGTCTAGGTTGGGCACCGGGGAGCTGTTTTTT. Protein: CASSLDRSRLGTGELFF.

V gene TRBV6-2 or TRBV6-3 combines with J gene TRBJ1-5, with no clear D. The V end lost 2 bases, the J end lost 2 bases, and 10 bases lay between the germline ends. The CDR3 extends over 15 amino acids. Germline values: CDR1 MNHEY, CDR2 SVGEGT. The CDR3 protein is CASSYEAGGNQPQHF. The CDR3 coding sequence is TGTGCCAGCAGTTACGAAGCCGGGGGCAATCAGCCCCAGCATTTT.

The gene calls are TRBV19 and TRBJ1-5; no definite D call. Germline-derived CDR1 and CDR2 are LNHDA and SQIVND (reference sequence). This CDR3 region has 15 residues. V lost 10 bases to trimming and J lost 4 bases, with 20 bases between them. The CDR3 loop is CATRHRTGENQPQHF. As DNA, the CDR3 is TGTGCCACCCGTCATCGGACTGGGGAGAATCAGCCCCAGCATTTT.

V gene TRBV10-2 combines with J gene TRBJ2-1, with D perhaps TRBD2 (6 bases). V shed 6 bases and J shed 4 bases, with 10 bases lying between them. Germline V lookup: CDR1 WSHSY, CDR2 SAAADI. CDR3 length: 13 residues. The CDR3 DNA sequence: TGCGCCAGCAGCGGGAGAGGTTACAATGAGCAGTTCTTC. Translating gives CASSGRGYNEQFF.

The chain links TRBV6-4 to TRBJ2-1; TRBD2 matches at 11 bases. V was pared by 5 bases and J by 4 bases, with 7 bases of the junction left unmatched. CDR1 is MRHNA, CDR2 SNTAGT, per germline. The CDR3 has 16 amino acids. The CDR3 coding sequence is TGTGCCAGCAGTTCAACCGGGACTAGCGGTTACAATGAGCAGTTCTTC. Translating it yields CASSSTGTSGYNEQFF.

V usage is TRBV5-1 and J usage is TRBJ2-7, with 10 bases fitting TRBD1. Germline V CDR1 and CDR2: SGHRS, YFSETQ. With V trimmed by 5 bases and J by 5 bases, 7 bases remained unmatched. The CDR3 has 14 residues. The CDR3 DNA is TGCGCCAGCAGACCCGGACAGGGGGTTAACGAGCAGTACTTC. Translated: CASRPGQGVNEQYF.